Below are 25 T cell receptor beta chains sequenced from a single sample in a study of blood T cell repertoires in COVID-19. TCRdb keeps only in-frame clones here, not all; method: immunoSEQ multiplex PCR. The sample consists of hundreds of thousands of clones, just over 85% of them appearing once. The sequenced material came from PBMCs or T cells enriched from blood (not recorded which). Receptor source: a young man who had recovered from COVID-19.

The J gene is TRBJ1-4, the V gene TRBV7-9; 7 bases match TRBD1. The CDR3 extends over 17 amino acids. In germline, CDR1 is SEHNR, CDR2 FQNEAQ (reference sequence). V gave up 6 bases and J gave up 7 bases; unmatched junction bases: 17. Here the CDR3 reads CASSQYLGGGSAEKLFF. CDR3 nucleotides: TGTGCCAGCAGTCAATACCTAGGGGGCGGATCGGCTGAAAAACTGTTTTTT.

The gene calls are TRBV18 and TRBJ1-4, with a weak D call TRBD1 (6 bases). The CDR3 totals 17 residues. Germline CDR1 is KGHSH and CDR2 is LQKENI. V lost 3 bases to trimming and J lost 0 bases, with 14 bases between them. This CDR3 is CASSPGTTKATNEKLFF. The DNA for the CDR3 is TGTGCCAGCTCACCGGGGACAACGAAAGCAACTAATGAAAAACTGTTTTTT. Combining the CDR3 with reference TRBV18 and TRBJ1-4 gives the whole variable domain NAGVMQNPRHLVRRRGQEARLRCSPMKGHSHVYWYRQLPEEGLKFMVYLQKENIIDESGMPKERFSAEFPKEGPSILRIQQVVRGDSAAYFCASSPGTTKATNEKLFFGSGTQLSVL.

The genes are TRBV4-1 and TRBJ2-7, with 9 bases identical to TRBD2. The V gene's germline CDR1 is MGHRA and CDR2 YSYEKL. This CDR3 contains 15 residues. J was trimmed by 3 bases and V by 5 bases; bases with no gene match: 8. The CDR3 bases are TGCGCCAGCAGCGTTCTTCTAGCGGGAAGCTACGAGCAGTACTTC. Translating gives CASSVLLAGSYEQYF.

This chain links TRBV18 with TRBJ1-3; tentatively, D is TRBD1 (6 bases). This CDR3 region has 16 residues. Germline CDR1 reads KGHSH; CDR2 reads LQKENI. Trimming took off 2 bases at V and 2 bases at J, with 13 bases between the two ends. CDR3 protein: CASSPEMAGAGNTIYF. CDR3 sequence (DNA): TGTGCCAGCTCACCAGAAATGGCAGGGGCTGGAAACACCATATATTTT.

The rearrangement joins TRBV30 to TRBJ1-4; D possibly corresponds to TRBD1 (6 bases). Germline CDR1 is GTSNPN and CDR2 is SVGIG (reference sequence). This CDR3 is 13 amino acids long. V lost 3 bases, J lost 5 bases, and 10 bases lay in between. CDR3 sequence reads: CAWRIGQNEKLFF. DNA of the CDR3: TGTGCCTGGAGGATCGGACAGAATGAAAAACTGTTTTTT.

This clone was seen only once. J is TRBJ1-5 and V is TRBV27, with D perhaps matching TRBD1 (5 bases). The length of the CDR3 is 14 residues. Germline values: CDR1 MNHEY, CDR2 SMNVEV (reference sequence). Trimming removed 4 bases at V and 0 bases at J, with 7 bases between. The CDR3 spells CASSWRGSNQPQHF. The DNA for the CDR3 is TGTGCCAGCAGTTGGAGGGGTAGCAATCAGCCCCAGCATTTT.

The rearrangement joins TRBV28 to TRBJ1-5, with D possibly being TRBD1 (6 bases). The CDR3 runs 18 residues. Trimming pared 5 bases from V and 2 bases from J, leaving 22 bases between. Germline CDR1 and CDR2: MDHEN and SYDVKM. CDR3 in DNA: TGTGCCAGCAGTCCCAGACGGACAGCTCTTGCGGGCAATCAGCCCCAGCATTTT. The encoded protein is CASSPRRTALAGNQPQHF.

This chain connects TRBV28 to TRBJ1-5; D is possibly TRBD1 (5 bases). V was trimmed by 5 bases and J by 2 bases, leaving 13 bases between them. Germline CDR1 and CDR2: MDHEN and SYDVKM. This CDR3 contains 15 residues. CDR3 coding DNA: TGTGCCAGCAGTCCCCGTCTCAGGGGCAATCAGCCCCAGCATTTT. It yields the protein CASSPRLRGNQPQHF. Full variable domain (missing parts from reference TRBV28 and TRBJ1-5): DVKVTQSSRYLVKRTGEKVFLECVQDMDHENMFWYRQDPGLGLRLIYFSYDVKMKEKGDIPEGYSVSREKKERFSLILESASTNQTSMYLCASSPRLRGNQPQHFGDGTRLSIL.

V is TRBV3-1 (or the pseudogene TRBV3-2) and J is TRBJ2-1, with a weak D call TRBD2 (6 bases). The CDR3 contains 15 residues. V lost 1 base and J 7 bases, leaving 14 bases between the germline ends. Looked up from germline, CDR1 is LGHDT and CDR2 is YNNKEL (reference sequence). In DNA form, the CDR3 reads TGTGCCAGCAGCCAAGTCGTCGGGAGTGGGAATGAGCAGTTCTTC. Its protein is CASSQVVGSGNEQFF.

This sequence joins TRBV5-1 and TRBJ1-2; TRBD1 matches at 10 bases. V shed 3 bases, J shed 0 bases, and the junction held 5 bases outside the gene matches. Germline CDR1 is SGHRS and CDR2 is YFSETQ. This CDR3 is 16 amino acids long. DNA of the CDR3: TGCGCCAGCAGCTCGGGACAGGGGTCGACTAACTATGGCTACACCTTC. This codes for CASSSGQGSTNYGYTF.

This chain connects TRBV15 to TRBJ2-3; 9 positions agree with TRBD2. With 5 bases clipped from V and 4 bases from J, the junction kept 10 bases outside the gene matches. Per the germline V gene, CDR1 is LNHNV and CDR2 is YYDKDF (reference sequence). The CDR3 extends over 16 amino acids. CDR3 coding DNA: TGTGCCACCAGCGGGGATAGCGGGAGTGGGGCAGATACGCAGTATTTT. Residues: CATSGDSGSGADTQYF.

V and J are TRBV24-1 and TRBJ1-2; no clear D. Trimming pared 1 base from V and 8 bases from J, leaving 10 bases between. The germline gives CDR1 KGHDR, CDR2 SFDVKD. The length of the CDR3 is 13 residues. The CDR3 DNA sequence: TGTGCCACCAGTGATTTCAAGGGAGGGGGCTACACCTTC. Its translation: CATSDFKGGGYTF.

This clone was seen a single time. The CDR3 protein is CASSQDRVLQPQHF. CDR3 coding DNA: TGTGCCAGCAGCCAAGACAGGGTTTTGCAGCCCCAGCATTTT. The V and J genes are TRBV3-1 (or the pseudogene TRBV3-2) and TRBJ1-5, with a tentative D call TRBD1 (5 bases). V was shortened by 0 bases and J by 7 bases, with 10 bases between the two germline ends. This CDR3 is 14 amino acids long. Germline CDR1 reads LGHDT; CDR2 reads YNNKEL (reference sequence).

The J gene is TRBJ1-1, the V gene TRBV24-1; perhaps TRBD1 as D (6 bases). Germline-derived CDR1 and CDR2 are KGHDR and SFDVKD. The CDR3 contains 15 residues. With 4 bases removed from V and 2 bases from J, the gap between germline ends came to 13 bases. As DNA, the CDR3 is TGTGCCACCAGTGACTCACAGGGAAGAAACACTGAAGCTTTCTTT. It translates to CATSDSQGRNTEAFF.

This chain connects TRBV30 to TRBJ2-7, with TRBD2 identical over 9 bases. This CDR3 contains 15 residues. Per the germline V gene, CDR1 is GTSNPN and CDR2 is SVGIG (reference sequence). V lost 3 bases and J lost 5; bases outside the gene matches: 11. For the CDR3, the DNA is TGTGCCTGGAGCCTGGGCGGAGCGGGAGGCCACGAGCAGTACTTC. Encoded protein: CAWSLGGAGGHEQYF. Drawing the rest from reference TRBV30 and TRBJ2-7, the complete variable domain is SQTIHQWPATLVQPVGSPLSLECTVEGTSNPNLYWYRQAAGRGLQLLFYSVGIGQISSEVPQNLSASRPQDRQFILSSKKLLLSDSGFYLCAWSLGGAGGHEQYFGPGTRLTVT.

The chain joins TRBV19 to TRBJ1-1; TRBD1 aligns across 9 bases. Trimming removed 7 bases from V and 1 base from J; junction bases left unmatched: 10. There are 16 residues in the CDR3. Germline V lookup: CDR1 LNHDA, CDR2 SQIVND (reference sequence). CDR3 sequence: CASTPTGGVGNTEAFF. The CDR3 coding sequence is TGTGCCAGTACCCCCACAGGGGGCGTTGGGAACACTGAAGCTTTCTTT. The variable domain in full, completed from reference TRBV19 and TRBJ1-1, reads DGGITQSPKYLFRKEGQNVTLSCEQNLNHDAMYWYRQDPGQGLRLIYYSQIVNDFQKGDIAEGYSVSREKKESFPLTVTSAQKNPTAFYLCASTPTGGVGNTEAFFGQGTRLTVV.

DNA of the CDR3: TGTGCCAGCAGTGAATGGGGGCGGAATCAGCCCCAGCATTTT. Amino acids: CASSEWGRNQPQHF. The chain is built from TRBV6-1 and TRBJ1-5; TRBD1 is a possible D gene (6 bases). V was shortened by 2 bases and J by 4 bases, with 9 bases between the two germline ends. CDR3 size: 14 residues. Germline V gene sequence: CDR1 MNHNS, CDR2 SASEGT.

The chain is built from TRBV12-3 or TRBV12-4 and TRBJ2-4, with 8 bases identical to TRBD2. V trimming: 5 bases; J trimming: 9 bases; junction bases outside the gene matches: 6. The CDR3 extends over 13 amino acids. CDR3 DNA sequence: TGTGCCAGCAGTGTGACTAGCGTGGGCATTCAGTACTTC. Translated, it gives CASSVTSVGIQYF.

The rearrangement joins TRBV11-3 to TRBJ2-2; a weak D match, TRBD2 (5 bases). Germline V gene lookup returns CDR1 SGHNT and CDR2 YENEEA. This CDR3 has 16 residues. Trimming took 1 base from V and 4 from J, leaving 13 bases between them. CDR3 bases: TGTGCCAGCAGCTTAGTTGCGGGTCCGGTCACCGGGGAGCTGTTTTTT. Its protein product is CASSLVAGPVTGELFF.

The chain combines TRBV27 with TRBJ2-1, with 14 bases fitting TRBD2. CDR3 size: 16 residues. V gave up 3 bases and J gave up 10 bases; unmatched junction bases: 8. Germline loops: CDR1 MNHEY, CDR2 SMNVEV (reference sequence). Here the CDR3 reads CASSFQGLAGDIEQFF. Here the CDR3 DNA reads TGTGCCAGCAGTTTCCAGGGACTAGCGGGAGATATAGAGCAGTTCTTC.

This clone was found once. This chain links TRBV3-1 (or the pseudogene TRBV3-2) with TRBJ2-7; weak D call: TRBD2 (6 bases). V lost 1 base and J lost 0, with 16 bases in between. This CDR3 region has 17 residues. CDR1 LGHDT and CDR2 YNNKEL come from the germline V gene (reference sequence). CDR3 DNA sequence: TGTGCCAGCAGCCAAGCACGGGCTAGCGTTTACTCCTACGAGCAGTACTTC. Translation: CASSQARASVYSYEQYF.

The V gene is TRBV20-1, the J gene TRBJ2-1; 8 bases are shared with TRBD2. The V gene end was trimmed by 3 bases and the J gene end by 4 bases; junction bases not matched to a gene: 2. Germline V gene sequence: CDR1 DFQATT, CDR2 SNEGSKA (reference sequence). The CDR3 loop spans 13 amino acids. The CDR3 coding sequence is TGCAGTGCTAGTAGCGGGATGTACAATGAGCAGTTCTTC. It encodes CSASSGMYNEQFF.

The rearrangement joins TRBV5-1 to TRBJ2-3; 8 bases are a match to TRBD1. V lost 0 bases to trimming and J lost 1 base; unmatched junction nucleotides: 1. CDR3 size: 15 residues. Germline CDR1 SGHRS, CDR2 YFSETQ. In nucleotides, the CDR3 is TGCGCCAGCAGCTTGGACAGGGGGGGCACAGATACGCAGTATTTT. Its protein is CASSLDRGGTDTQYF.

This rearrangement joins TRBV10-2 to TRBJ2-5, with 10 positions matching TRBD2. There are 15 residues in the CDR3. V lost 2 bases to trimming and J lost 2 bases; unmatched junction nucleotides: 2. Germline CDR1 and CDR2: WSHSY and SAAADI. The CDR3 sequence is CASSEAAGGQETQYF. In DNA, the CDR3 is TGCGCCAGCAGTGAGGCAGCGGGGGGGCAAGAGACCCAGTACTTC.

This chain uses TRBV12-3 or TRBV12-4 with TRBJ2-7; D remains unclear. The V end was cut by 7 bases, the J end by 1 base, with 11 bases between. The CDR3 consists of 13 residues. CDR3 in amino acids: CASKTGKSYEQYF. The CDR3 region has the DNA TGTGCCAGCAAGACTGGTAAATCCTACGAGCAGTACTTC.